The clone carrying this T cell receptor beta chain has more than one count but fewer than ten. A NOSPECS grade of at least 4, a Clinical Activity Score of at least 3 and duration under 3 months were recorded in ophthalmopathy patients. The entry originates in a study of T cells in Graves' hyperthyroidism and ophthalmopathy. The germline V gene has CDR1 SGHRS and CDR2 YFSETQ. Trimming stripped 8 bases from V and 12 bases from J, with 24 bases between. The length of the CDR3 is 14 residues. The source material, RNA transcripts, was used to amplify TCR beta CDR3 regions. Carried out on the TCR CDR3, a first-round RT-PCR used the HTBI primer set. Using its own MiXCR run on the multiplex PCR reads, TCRdb lists one record per CDR3 protein. Altogether over 450,000 distinct CDR3 sequences are present, roughly 15% being singletons, with the ten largest covering roughly 15%.

The TCR was taken from a woman aged 18 to 35 with Graves' ophthalmopathy. Sequencing was carried out using blood. The rearrangement links TRBV5-1 to TRBJ2-1; either TRBD1 or TRBD2 may fit D (5 bases each). The CDR3 protein is CARYPGPPRGVQFF. CDR3 nucleotide sequence: TGCGCCAGATACCCGGGACCTCCCAGAGGAGTGCAGTTCTTC.